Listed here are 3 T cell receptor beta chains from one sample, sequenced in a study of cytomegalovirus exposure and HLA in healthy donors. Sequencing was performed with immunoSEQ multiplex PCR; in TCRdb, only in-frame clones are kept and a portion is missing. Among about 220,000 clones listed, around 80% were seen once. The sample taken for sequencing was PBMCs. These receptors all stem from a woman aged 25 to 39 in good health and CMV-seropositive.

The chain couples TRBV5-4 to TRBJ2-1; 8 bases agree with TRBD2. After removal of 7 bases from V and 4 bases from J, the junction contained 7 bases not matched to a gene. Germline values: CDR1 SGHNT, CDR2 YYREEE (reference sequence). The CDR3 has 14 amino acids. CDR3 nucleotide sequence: TGTGCCAGCGGGAGAAGCGGGAGTTACAATGAGCAGTTCTTC. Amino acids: CASGRSGSYNEQFF.

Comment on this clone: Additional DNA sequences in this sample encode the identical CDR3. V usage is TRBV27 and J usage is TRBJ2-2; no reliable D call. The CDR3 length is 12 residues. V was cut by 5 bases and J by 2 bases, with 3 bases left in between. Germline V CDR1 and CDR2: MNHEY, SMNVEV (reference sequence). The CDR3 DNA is TGTGCCAGCAGTCCCAACACCGGGGAGCTGTTTTTT. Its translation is CASSPNTGELFF.

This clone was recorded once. CDR3 region: CASTRSGQPQHF. The DNA for the CDR3 is TGTGCCAGCACCCGGTCCGGTCAGCCCCAGCATTTT. J is TRBJ1-5 and V is TRBV6-1; unclear D gene. The CDR3 runs 12 residues. Trimming took 7 bases from V and 6 from J, leaving 10 bases between them. Germline V CDR1 and CDR2: MNHNS, SASEGT.